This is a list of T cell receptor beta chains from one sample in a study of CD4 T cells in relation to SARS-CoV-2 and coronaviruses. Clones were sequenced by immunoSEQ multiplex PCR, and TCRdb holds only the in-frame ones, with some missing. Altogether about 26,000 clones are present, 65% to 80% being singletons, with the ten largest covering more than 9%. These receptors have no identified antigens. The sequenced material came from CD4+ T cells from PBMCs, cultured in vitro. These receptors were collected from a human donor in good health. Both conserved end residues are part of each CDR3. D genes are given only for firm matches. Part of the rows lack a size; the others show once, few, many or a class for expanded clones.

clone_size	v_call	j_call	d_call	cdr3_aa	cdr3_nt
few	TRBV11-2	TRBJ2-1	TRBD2	CASSSLAAYNEQFF	TGTGCCAGCAGCTCACTAGCGGCTTACAATGAGCAGTTCTTC
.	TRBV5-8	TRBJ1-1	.	CASSIQENTEAFF	TGTGCCAGCAGCATTCAGGAAAACACTGAAGCTTTCTTT
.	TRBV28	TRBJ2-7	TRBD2	CATRTSGSTYEQYF	TGTGCCACCCGGACTAGCGGGAGCACCTACGAGCAGTACTTC
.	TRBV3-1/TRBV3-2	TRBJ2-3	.	CASSQDWRTDTQYF	TGTGCCAGCAGCCAAGATTGGAGGACAGATACGCAGTATTTT
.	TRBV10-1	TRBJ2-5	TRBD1	CASSGGQGERVFVETQYF	TGCGCCAGCAGTGGCGGACAGGGGGAGAGGGTCTTCGTTGAGACCCAGTACTTC
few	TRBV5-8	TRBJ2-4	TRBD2	CASSLALVAGGRADIQYF	TGTGCCAGCAGCTTGGCCTTAGTAGCGGGAGGTAGGGCAGACATTCAGTACTTC
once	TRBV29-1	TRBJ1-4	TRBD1	CSVEVTGANEKLFF	TGCAGCGTTGAGGTGACAGGGGCTAATGAAAAACTGTTTTTT
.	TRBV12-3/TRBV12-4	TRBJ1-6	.	CASTEVAGEPLHF	TGTGCCAGCACCGAGGTCGCTGGGGAACCCCTCCACTTT
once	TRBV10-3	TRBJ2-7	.	CAIRGAYEQYF	TGTGCCATCAGGGGGGCCTACGAGCAGTACTTC
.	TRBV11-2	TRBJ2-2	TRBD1	CASSHVQRQGSTGELFF	TGTGCCAGCAGCCACGTACAAAGACAGGGGTCGACCGGGGAGCTGTTTTTT
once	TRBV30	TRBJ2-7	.	CACEGFEQYF	TGTGCCTGTGAGGGGTTCGAGCAGTACTTC
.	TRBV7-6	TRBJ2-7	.	CASSLGAGRGNSPYEQYF	TGTGCCAGCAGCTTAGGCGCGGGGCGGGGAAATAGCCCCTACGAGCAGTACTTC
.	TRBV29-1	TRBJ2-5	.	CSVDKQRETQYF	TGCAGCGTTGATAAGCAGAGAGAGACCCAGTACTTC
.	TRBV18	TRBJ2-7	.	CASSRDAVRAYEQYF	TGTGCCAGCTCACGGGACGCGGTACGGGCCTACGAGCAGTACTTC
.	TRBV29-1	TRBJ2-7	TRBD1	CSVRQGAYEQYF	TGCAGCGTTCGACAGGGGGCTTACGAGCAGTACTTC
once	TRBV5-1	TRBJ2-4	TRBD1	CASSQGALAKNIQYF	TGCGCCAGTTCACAGGGGGCGCTGGCCAAAAACATTCAGTACTTC
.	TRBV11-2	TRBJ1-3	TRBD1	CASSFRGGAEGNTIYF	TGTGCCAGCAGCTTTCGAGGGGGCGCGGAGGGAAACACCATATATTTT
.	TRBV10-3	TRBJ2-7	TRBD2	CAIKWGGPYEQYF	TGTGCCATCAAGTGGGGGGGTCCCTACGAGCAGTACTTC
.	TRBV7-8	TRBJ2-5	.	CASSLAPGWAGEETQYF	TGTGCCAGCAGCTTAGCCCCGGGGTGGGCCGGGGAGGAGACCCAGTACTTC
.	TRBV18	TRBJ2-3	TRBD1	CASSPPRTGNSPQYF	TGTGCCAGCTCACCACCGAGGACAGGAAACAGCCCGCAGTATTTT
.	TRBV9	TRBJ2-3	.	CASSLGATTDTQYF	TGTGCCAGCTCCTTGGGCGCTACCACAGATACGCAGTATTTT
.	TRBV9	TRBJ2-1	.	CASSVGHPGAPHLPTYNEQFF	TGTGCCAGCAGCGTAGGCCACCCGGGCGCCCCCCATCTACCCACCTACAATGAGCAGTTCTTC
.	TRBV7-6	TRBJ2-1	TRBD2	CASSTEGGGEQFF	TGTGCCAGCAGCACCGAGGGCGGGGGGGAGCAGTTCTTC
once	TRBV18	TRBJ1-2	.	CASSPRTYHGYTF	TGTGCCAGCTCACCTAGGACGTACCATGGCTACACCTTC
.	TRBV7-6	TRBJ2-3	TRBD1	CASSSPTGLSTDTQYF	TGTGCCAGCAGCTCCCCGACAGGGTTGAGCACAGATACGCAGTATTTT
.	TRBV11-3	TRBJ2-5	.	CASSLGPTEETQYF	TGTGCCAGCAGCTTAGGTCCGACAGAAGAGACCCAGTACTTC
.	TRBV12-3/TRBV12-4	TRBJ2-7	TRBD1	CASQGAYSYEQYF	TGTGCCAGCCAGGGGGCGTACTCCTACGAGCAGTACTTC
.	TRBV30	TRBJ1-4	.	CAWQGPGVEKLFF	TGTGCCTGGCAGGGGCCTGGGGTTGAAAAACTGTTTTTT
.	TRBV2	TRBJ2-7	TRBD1	CASIKTGGSREISYEQYF	TGTGCCAGTATAAAGACAGGGGGTTCGCGGGAGATCTCCTACGAGCAGTACTTC
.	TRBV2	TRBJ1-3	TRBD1	CASSPQGSSGNTIYF	TGTGCCAGCAGTCCACAGGGGAGCTCTGGAAACACCATATATTTT
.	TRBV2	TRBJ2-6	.	CASNGANSGANVLTF	TGTGCCAGCAACGGGGCCAACTCTGGGGCCAACGTCCTGACTTTC
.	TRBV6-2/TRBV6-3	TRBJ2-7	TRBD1	CASSFGTGTYEQYF	TGTGCCAGCAGTTTCGGGACAGGGACCTACGAGCAGTACTTC
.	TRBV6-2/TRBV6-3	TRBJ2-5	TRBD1	CASSYTDRGQETQYF	TGTGCCAGCAGTTACACGGACAGGGGGCAAGAGACCCAGTACTTC
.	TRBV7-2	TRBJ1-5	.	CASSLAIFSNQPQHF	TGTGCCAGCAGCTTAGCAATTTTTAGCAATCAGCCCCAGCATTTT
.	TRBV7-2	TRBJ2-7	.	CASSLSTGALYEQYF	TGTGCCAGCAGCCTCAGCACCGGGGCCCTCTACGAGCAGTACTTC
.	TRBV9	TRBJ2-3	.	CASSVEPFTDTQYF	TGTGCCAGCAGCGTAGAGCCTTTCACAGATACGCAGTATTTT
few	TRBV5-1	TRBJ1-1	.	CASRWGGDTEAFF	TGCGCCAGCAGGTGGGGAGGGGACACTGAAGCTTTCTTT
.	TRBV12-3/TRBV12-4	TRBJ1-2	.	CASSLTGVGGYTF	TGTGCCAGCAGTCTAACGGGGGTGGGGGGCTACACCTTC
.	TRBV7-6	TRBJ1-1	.	CASSLWAGENTEAFF	TGTGCCAGCAGCTTATGGGCAGGGGAAAACACTGAAGCTTTCTTT
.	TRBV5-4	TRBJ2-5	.	CASSPNMEETQYF	TGTGCCAGCAGCCCGAATATGGAAGAGACCCAGTACTTC
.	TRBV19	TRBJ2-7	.	CASSSSTGRVHEQYF	TGTGCCAGTAGTTCCTCGACAGGGAGGGTCCACGAGCAGTACTTC
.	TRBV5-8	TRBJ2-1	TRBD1	CASSTGGQGSYNEQFF	TGTGCCAGCAGCACCGGCGGACAGGGAAGCTACAATGAGCAGTTCTTC
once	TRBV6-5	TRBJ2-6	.	CASSYSGVSGANVLTF	TGTGCCAGCAGTTACTCGGGGGTCTCTGGGGCCAACGTCCTGACTTTC
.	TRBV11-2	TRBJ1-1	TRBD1	CASSRGQGPWNTEAFF	TGTGCCAGCAGCCGAGGACAGGGGCCCTGGAACACTGAAGCTTTCTTT
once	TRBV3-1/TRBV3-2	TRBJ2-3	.	CASSQDRGFTDTQYF	TGTGCCAGCAGCCAAGATCGAGGGTTTACAGATACGCAGTATTTT
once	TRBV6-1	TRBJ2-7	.	CASSDRPTYEQYF	TGTGCCAGCAGTGACCGGCCGACCTACGAGCAGTACTTC
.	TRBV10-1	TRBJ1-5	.	CASSERGGQPQHF	TGCGCCAGCAGTGAGAGGGGGGGTCAGCCCCAGCATTTT